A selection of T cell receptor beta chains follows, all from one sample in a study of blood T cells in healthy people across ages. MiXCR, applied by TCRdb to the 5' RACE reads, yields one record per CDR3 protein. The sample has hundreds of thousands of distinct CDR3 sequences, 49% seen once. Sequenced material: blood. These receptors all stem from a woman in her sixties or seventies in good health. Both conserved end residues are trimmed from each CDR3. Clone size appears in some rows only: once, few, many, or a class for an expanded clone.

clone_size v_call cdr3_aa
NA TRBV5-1 ASSLRPPGQGSDYT
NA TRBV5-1 ASSSGTQSSAQY
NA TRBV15 ATSRVSGPQF
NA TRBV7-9 ASDPGTDTQY
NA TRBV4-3 ASSQDPKSGQF
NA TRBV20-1 SAPGTFSYNEQF
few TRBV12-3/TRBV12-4 ASRGQGSPT
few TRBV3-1 ASSPHQLVSQETQY
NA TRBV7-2 ASSNRGRTEAF
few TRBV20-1 SARALGTVTYNEQF
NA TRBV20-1 SASRTSGTKQETQY
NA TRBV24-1 ATSDGGRGSQETQY
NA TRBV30 AWSVPGQGTFSYGYT
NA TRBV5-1 ASSPQGVATNEKLF
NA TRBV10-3 AISDPRTSGFYNEQY
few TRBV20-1 SARDQRGSYEQY
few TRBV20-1 SARASAYTQY
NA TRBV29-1 SVHRGLDTEAF
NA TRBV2 ASSDYLRGAF
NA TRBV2 ASRRTAYEQY
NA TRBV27 ASSPYMGAGSTDTQY
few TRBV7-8 ASSLDARYEQY
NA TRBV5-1 ASRPTPGRSGANVLT
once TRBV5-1 ASSNGTGGTYGYT
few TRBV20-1 SARGPGGYT
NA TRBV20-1 SAKRDGTSTDTQY
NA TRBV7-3 ASSLQASGYYEQY
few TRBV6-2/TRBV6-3 ASSYVATAGEAF
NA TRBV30 AWSGGARTQETQY
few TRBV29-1 SVLTGGEKLF
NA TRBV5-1 ASSLWGADTQY
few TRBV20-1 SARDGGSNSGETQY
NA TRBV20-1 SAGQGDLNSPLH
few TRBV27 ASSFLALAGGNEQF
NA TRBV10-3 AISDPTGELSFPSGANVLT
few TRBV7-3 ASSSKGGSSYNEQF
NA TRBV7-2 ASSLRPPGENEQY
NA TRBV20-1 SARVGGEVTDTQY
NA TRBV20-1 SARDLHEQY
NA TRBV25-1 ASSEYLAGSTDTQY
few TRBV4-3 ASSQDTGGAVAVYNEQF
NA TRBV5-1 ASSLGPGGPSEQY
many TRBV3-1 ASSQLTDPSSYNEQF
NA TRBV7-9 ASSLISLGPQETQY
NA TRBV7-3 ASSLRIRGSASGELF